What follows are 17 T cell receptor beta chains derived from one specimen sequenced in a study of blood T cell repertoires in COVID-19. Profiled with immunoSEQ multiplex PCR; TCRdb holds only in-frame clones, not every one. The sample comprises 450,000 to 500,000 clones, approximately 85% of which are singletons, and about 3.2% rests with the top ten. The sample was peripheral blood. The receptors stem from a human donor in a cohort sampled during active COVID-19.

This chain joins TRBV5-5 and TRBJ2-5, with D possibly TRBD2 on 6 matching bases. V was pared by 2 bases and J by 5 bases, with 16 bases between. The length of the CDR3 is 15 residues. Germline V lookup: CDR1 SGHKS, CDR2 YYEKEE (reference sequence). CDR3 residues: CASSFAGTREETQYF. CDR3 sequence (DNA): TGTGCCAGCAGCTTTGCAGGGACCCGGGAGGAGACCCAGTACTTC.

The sample holds one count of this clone. The chain has TRBV4-1 and TRBJ1-3; unclear D gene. CDR3 length: 15 amino acids. Germline CDR1 is MGHRA and CDR2 is YSYEKL. Between the trimmed V and J ends, which lost 0 bases and 0 bases, there was a span of 6 bases. The CDR3 coding sequence is TGCGCCAGCAGCCAAGATACAGTCTCTGGAAACACCATATATTTT. It codes for CASSQDTVSGNTIYF.

V usage is TRBV25-1 and J usage is TRBJ1-4, with 10 positions matching TRBD1. This CDR3 contains 15 residues. Germline V gene sequence: CDR1 MGHDK, CDR2 SYGVNS. J lost 5 bases, V lost 4 bases, and 4 bases had no gene match. The CDR3 bases are TGTGCCAGCAGTGTGGGACAGGGGAGGAATGAAAAACTGTTTTTT. Encoded protein: CASSVGQGRNEKLFF.

The chain carries TRBV28 and TRBJ2-7; 8 nucleotides line up with TRBD2. Trimming cost V 2 bases and J 2 bases; bases outside gene matches: 5. Per germline, CDR1 MDHEN and CDR2 SYDVKM. The length of the CDR3 is 15 residues. In DNA form, the CDR3 reads TGTGCCAGCAGTTTACCGGGAGGGCCCGCCTACGAGCAGTACTTC. The encoded protein is CASSLPGGPAYEQYF.

The DNA for the CDR3 is TGTGCCAGCAGTTACTCAACAGGGGGCTTTTACGAGCAGTACTTC. As protein: CASSYSTGGFYEQYF. The chain joins TRBV6-5 to TRBJ2-7; TRBD1 agrees at 9 bases. Germline V gene sequence: CDR1 MNHEY, CDR2 SVGAGI. The CDR3 has 15 amino acids. The J segment lost 4 bases and the V segment lost 0 bases, leaving 4 bases of the junction unmatched.

CDR3 sequence: CASSSPRMTSGSINEQFF. CDR3 nucleotide sequence: TGTGCCAGCAGCTCCCCGAGAATGACTAGCGGGAGCATCAATGAGCAGTTCTTC. The V and J genes are TRBV7-9 and TRBJ2-1; 12 bases match TRBD2. V lost 4 bases to trimming and J lost 6 bases; unmatched junction nucleotides: 13. The CDR3 has 18 residues. CDR1 is SEHNR, CDR2 FQNEAQ, per germline (reference sequence).

The chain links TRBV7-2 to TRBJ2-1, with TRBD2 identical over 7 bases. The germline V gene encodes CDR1 SGHTA and CDR2 FQGNSA. The V gene end was trimmed by 0 bases and the J gene end by 4 bases; junction bases not matched to a gene: 6. The CDR3 is 16 residues long. In DNA form, the CDR3 reads TGTGCCAGCAGCTTAGCAGGGGCTAGCGGATACAATGAGCAGTTCTTC. Amino acids: CASSLAGASGYNEQFF.

This chain joins TRBV5-1 and TRBJ2-7; 8 bases fit TRBD1. Germline loops: CDR1 SGHRS, CDR2 YFSETQ. Trimming cost V 3 bases and J 2 bases; bases outside gene matches: 4. This CDR3 is 14 amino acids long. The CDR3 loop is CASSSGQVTYEQYF. In DNA, the CDR3 is TGCGCCAGCAGCTCGGGACAGGTGACCTACGAGCAGTACTTC.

CDR3 amino acids: CASSLKLAGVHEQYF. Written as DNA, the CDR3 is TGCGCCAGCAGCTTGAAACTAGCGGGAGTTCACGAGCAGTACTTC. The chain uses TRBV5-1 and TRBJ2-7, with TRBD2 matching 11 bases. This CDR3 is built from 15 residues. Germline V CDR1 and CDR2: SGHRS, YFSETQ. Trimming cost V 1 base and J 5 bases; bases outside gene matches: 5. The variable domain in full, completed from reference TRBV5-1 and TRBJ2-7, reads KAGVTQTPRYLIKTRGQQVTLSCSPISGHRSVSWYQQTPGQGLQFLFEYFSETQRNKGNFPGRFSGRQFSNSRSEMNVSTLELGDSALYLCASSLKLAGVHEQYFGPGTRLTVT.

V usage is TRBV11-2 and J usage is TRBJ1-1; D is unclear. CDR1 SGHAT and CDR2 FQNNGV come from the germline V gene. The CDR3 contains 15 residues. The V gene lost 2 bases and the J gene lost 1 base, with 11 bases spanning the gap. The CDR3 here is CASSLIGRSNTEAFF. CDR3 bases: TGTGCCAGCAGCTTAATTGGGAGGTCGAACACTGAAGCTTTCTTT.

The V call is TRBV6-4, the J call TRBJ2-3; D remains unclear. CDR3 length: 16 residues. V was clipped by 3 bases and J by 0 bases, with 13 bases between them. Germline values: CDR1 MRHNA, CDR2 SNTAGT. DNA of the CDR3: TGTGCCAGCAGTGAAGTCGGCGGCTTTAGCACAGATACGCAGTATTTT. This sequence encodes CASSEVGGFSTDTQYF.

The table lists this clone with a count of one. The chain employs TRBV2 and TRBJ2-1; 8 bases line up with TRBD2. CDR1 SNHLY and CDR2 FYNNEI come from the germline V gene. The CDR3 covers 16 residues. The V gene end was trimmed by 3 bases and the J gene end by 0 bases; junction bases not matched to a gene: 4. CDR3 sequence: CASSDLSGTSYNEQFF. The CDR3 DNA sequence: TGTGCCAGCAGTGATCTTAGCGGGACCTCCTACAATGAGCAGTTCTTC.

The J gene is TRBJ2-7, the V gene TRBV4-2; 8 bases map to TRBD2. This CDR3 region has 14 residues. Germline CDR1 LGHNA, CDR2 YNFKEQ. V dropped 1 base and J dropped 3; count of bases not matched to a gene: 2. CDR3 nucleotide sequence: TGTGCCAGCAGCCAAGGAGGGACTAGCTACGAGCAGTACTTC. This encodes CASSQGGTSYEQYF.

This chain links TRBV6-4 with TRBJ2-3; perhaps TRBD1 as D (5 bases). The CDR3 consists of 14 residues. Germline V gives CDR1 MRHNA, CDR2 SNTAGT. Trimming cost V 2 bases and J 0 bases, with 6 bases left between them. Here the CDR3 reads CASSDDSSTDTQYF. The CDR3 nucleotides read TGTGCCAGCAGTGACGACAGTAGCACAGATACGCAGTATTTT.

The chain recombines TRBV28 with TRBJ2-3; 8 bases are shared with TRBD1. From germline, CDR1 is MDHEN and CDR2 SYDVKM. The length of the CDR3 is 16 residues. Trimming cost V 6 bases and J 0 bases; bases outside gene matches: 8. CDR3 DNA sequence: TGTGCCAGCAGCCCAGGGACAGGTGCTAGCACAGATACGCAGTATTTT. Amino acids: CASSPGTGASTDTQYF.

The rearrangement joins TRBV23-1 to TRBJ2-2, with 10 nucleotides matching TRBD1. TRBV23-1 is treated as an ORF (open reading frame) with a function not yet certain. V shed 6 bases, J shed 3 bases, and the junction held 25 bases outside the gene matches. The CDR3 sequence is 22 residues long. The chain's CDR3 is CASSRMGGTGEVSHRYTGELFF. In DNA, the CDR3 is TGCGCCAGCAGCCGAATGGGGGGGACAGGGGAAGTGAGTCATAGGTACACCGGGGAGCTGTTTTTT.

V usage is TRBV20-1 and J usage is TRBJ2-1; TRBD2 aligns across 11 bases. Germline lookup yields CDR1 DFQATT and CDR2 SNEGSKA (reference sequence). The CDR3 sequence is 17 residues long. Trimming at V came to 3 bases and at J to 3 bases, leaving 10 bases not matched to a gene. The CDR3 is CSASLPGLAVFYNEQFF. The CDR3 coding sequence is TGCAGTGCTAGTTTACCGGGACTAGCGGTTTTCTACAATGAGCAGTTCTTC.